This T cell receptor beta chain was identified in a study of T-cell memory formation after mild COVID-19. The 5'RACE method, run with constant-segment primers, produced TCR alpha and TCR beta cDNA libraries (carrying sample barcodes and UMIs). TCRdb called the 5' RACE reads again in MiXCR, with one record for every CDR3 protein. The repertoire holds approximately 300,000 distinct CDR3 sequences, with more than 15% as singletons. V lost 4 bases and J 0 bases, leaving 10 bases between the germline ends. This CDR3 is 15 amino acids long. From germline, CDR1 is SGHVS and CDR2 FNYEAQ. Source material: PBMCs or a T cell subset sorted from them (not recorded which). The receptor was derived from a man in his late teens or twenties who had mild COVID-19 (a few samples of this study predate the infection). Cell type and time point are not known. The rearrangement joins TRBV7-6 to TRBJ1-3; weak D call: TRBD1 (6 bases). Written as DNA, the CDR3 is TGTGCCAGCAGCTCGGACAGAGGCTCTGGAAACACCATATATTTT. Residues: CASSSDRGSGNTIYF. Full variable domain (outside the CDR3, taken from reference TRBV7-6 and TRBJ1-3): GAGVSQSPRYKVTKRGQDVALRCDPISGHVSLYWYRQALGQGPEFLTYFNYEAQQDKSGLPNDRFSAERPEGSISTLTIQRTEQRDSAMYRCASSSDRGSGNTIYFGEGSWLTVV.